Below are 27 T cell receptor beta chains sequenced from a single sample in a study of cytomegalovirus exposure and HLA in healthy donors (dated by TCRdb to about 2017). Preparation of the library involved the immunoSEQ multiplex PCR assay. For the multiplex PCR, a mixture combining 60 forward primers for TCR Vbeta segments and 13 reverse primers for TCR Jbeta segments was used. The immuneACCESS repertoire file appears here via TCRdb, limited to in-frame rearrangements. These files lack a portion of the clones; in checked studies, under half of the deficit traces to unresolved V genes, and the cause of the others is not known. Within this sample are approximately 170,000 clones, with about 77% of them counted one time only. The top ten clonotypes cover approximately 9.8% of the sample. Sequencing used PBMCs. Receptors originate from a man between 18 and 29 years old in good health and CMV-seropositive.

The V and J genes are TRBV2 and TRBJ1-2; TRBD1 matches at 7 bases. The CDR3 extends over 15 amino acids. V was clipped by 2 bases and J by 4 bases; unmatched bases: 7. CDR1 SNHLY and CDR2 FYNNEI come from the germline V gene. The CDR3: CASSEFGTAGYGYTF. The CDR3 DNA reads as TGTGCCAGCAGTGAATTTGGGACAGCCGGCTATGGCTACACCTTC.

V usage is TRBV27 and J usage is TRBJ2-5; 7 nucleotides align to TRBD2. Losses at the gene ends were 2 bases for V and 5 bases for J; bases not matched to a gene: 8. This CDR3 has 15 residues. From germline, CDR1 is MNHEY and CDR2 SMNVEV (reference sequence). CDR3 sequence: CASSLLAGVGETQYF. The CDR3 DNA sequence: TGTGCCAGCAGTTTACTCGCGGGAGTAGGTGAGACCCAGTACTTC.

The rearrangement uses TRBV15 and TRBJ1-2, with TRBD1 identical over 7 bases. After removal of 0 bases from V and 4 bases from J, the junction contained 8 bases not matched to a gene. The germline gives CDR1 LNHNV, CDR2 YYDKDF (reference sequence). CDR3 length equals 16 residues. The CDR3 coding sequence is TGTGCCACCAGCAGAGATCGCCCTGCAGGGGGCTATGGCTACACCTTC. Its translation is CATSRDRPAGGYGYTF.

This clone has only one observation. V is TRBV4-1 and J is TRBJ1-5; possible D gene TRBD1, 6 bases. The ends were cut back, 4 bases at V and 7 bases at J, with 17 bases in the middle. The germline V gene has CDR1 MGHRA and CDR2 YSYEKL. The CDR3 extends over 15 amino acids. DNA for the CDR3: TGCGCCAGCAGCCCCGGCAGGGGCTCTTACCAGCCCCAGCATTTT. It is translated as CASSPGRGSYQPQHF.

The chain is built from TRBV27 and TRBJ2-5; 12 nucleotides agree with TRBD1. Per germline, CDR1 MNHEY and CDR2 SMNVEV (reference sequence). The J segment lost 4 bases and the V segment lost 5 bases, leaving 5 bases of the junction unmatched. The CDR3 covers 15 residues. CDR3 nucleotide sequence: TGTGCCAGCAGTATCGGGACAGGGGGCTTAGAGACCCAGTACTTC. This translates into CASSIGTGGLETQYF.

V usage is TRBV2 and J usage is TRBJ1-5, with unresolved D. This CDR3 has 16 residues. V gave up 1 base and J gave up 0 bases, with 10 bases separating them. CDR1 and CDR2 from the germline V gene are SNHLY and FYNNEI. The CDR3 DNA reads TGTGCCAGCAGTGAAGTGGGCCTTTATAGCAATCAGCCCCAGCATTTT. Translating it yields CASSEVGLYSNQPQHF.

Notes on this clone: Because it lacks the conserved phenylalanine or tryptophan at the end, this CDR3 is likely a read error. This chain uses TRBV5-1 with TRBJ1-6, with a tentative D call TRBD1 (5 bases). Germline V lookup: CDR1 SGHRS, CDR2 YFSETQ. CDR3 length: 16 amino acids. V was clipped by 4 bases and J by 5 bases, with 16 bases between them. CDR3 loop: CASSPSGWSDNSPLHL. The CDR3 bases are TGCGCCAGCAGCCCTTCAGGGTGGTCCGATAATTCACCCCTCCACCTT.

The chain couples TRBV7-9 to TRBJ1-2; D is possibly TRBD1 (5 bases). From germline, CDR1 is SEHNR and CDR2 FQNEAQ (reference sequence). This CDR3 has 14 residues. Trimming left V 1 base short and J 4 bases short, with 10 bases between. Written as DNA, the CDR3 is TGTGCCAGCAGCTTAGTATCCGGGGGCTATGGCTACACCTTC. This sequence encodes CASSLVSGGYGYTF.

V and J are TRBV5-4 and TRBJ2-7; 7 nucleotides match TRBD2. J was trimmed by 2 bases and V by 3 bases; bases with no gene match: 8. From germline, CDR1 is SGHNT and CDR2 YYREEE (reference sequence). The CDR3 runs 15 residues. The CDR3 protein is CASSSGLVGTYEQYF. The CDR3 DNA is TGTGCCAGCAGCTCAGGACTAGTGGGGACCTACGAGCAGTACTTC.

The chain combines TRBV28 with TRBJ2-2, with D uncertain. The V end lost 10 bases, the J end lost 4 bases, and 7 bases lay between the germline ends. CDR3 length: 11 amino acids. The germline V gene encodes CDR1 MDHEN and CDR2 SYDVKM. The CDR3 sequence is CATAATGELFF. As DNA, the CDR3 is TGTGCCACCGCGGCCACCGGGGAGCTGTTTTTT.

The rearrangement uses TRBV7-9 and TRBJ1-2; maybe TRBD1 (6 bases). CDR3 length equals 13 residues. The ends were cut back, 3 bases at V and 8 bases at J, with 13 bases in the middle. The germline gives CDR1 SEHNR, CDR2 FQNEAQ (reference sequence). CDR3 amino acids: CASSLETGSGYTF. The CDR3 DNA is TGTGCCAGCAGCTTGGAAACAGGGAGCGGCTACACCTTC.

The chain joins TRBV6-6 to TRBJ2-7, with 15 positions matching TRBD2. V trimming: 7 bases; J trimming: 7 bases; junction bases outside the gene matches: 5. Per the germline V gene, CDR1 is MNHNY and CDR2 is SVGAGI (reference sequence). The CDR3 runs 14 residues. The CDR3 nucleotides are TGTGCCAGCATTGGGACTAGCGGGAGGCGGGAGCAGTACTTC. It encodes CASIGTSGRREQYF.

This chain links TRBV18 with TRBJ1-2; perhaps TRBD1 as D (6 bases). The CDR3 loop spans 15 amino acids. From germline, CDR1 is KGHSH and CDR2 LQKENI. V lost 1 base and J 0 bases, leaving 9 bases between the germline ends. The CDR3 DNA follows: TGTGCCAGCTCACCACGGGACAAAGCTAACTATGGCTACACCTTC. This sequence encodes CASSPRDKANYGYTF. The full variable domain, rest sourced from reference TRBV18 and TRBJ1-2, is NAGVMQNPRHLVRRRGQEARLRCSPMKGHSHVYWYRQLPEEGLKFMVYLQKENIIDESGMPKERFSAEFPKEGPSILRIQQVVRGDSAAYFCASSPRDKANYGYTFGSGTRLTVV.

This chain joins TRBV7-9 and TRBJ2-7; tentatively, D is TRBD1 (6 bases). V was shortened by 2 bases and J by 2 bases, with 16 bases between the two germline ends. The CDR3 is 16 residues long. Looked up from germline, CDR1 is SEHNR and CDR2 is FQNEAQ (reference sequence). This chain's CDR3 is CASSLSSDSYPYEQYF. The CDR3 DNA follows: TGTGCCAGCAGCTTATCCTCGGACAGCTACCCCTACGAGCAGTACTTC.

This clone was counted a single time. This sequence joins TRBV9 and TRBJ2-7; 8 bases are shared with TRBD2. The CDR3 has 13 amino acids. Germline values: CDR1 SGDLS, CDR2 YYNGEE. The junction had 11 bases not matched to a gene; V was cut back by 4 bases and J by 11 bases. CDR3 nucleotides: TGTGCCAGCAGCCCAGAGGCGGGAGGTTGGGAGTACTTC. Protein product: CASSPEAGGWEYF.

The V and J genes are TRBV5-4 and TRBJ1-3; possibly TRBD1 for D (6 bases). Trimming removed 2 bases from V and 0 bases from J, with 24 bases in between. There are 20 residues in the CDR3. Germline V gene lookup returns CDR1 SGHNT and CDR2 YYREEE (reference sequence). CDR3 loop: CASSLRKGRGSTSSGNTIYF. CDR3 nucleotides: TGTGCCAGCAGCTTAAGAAAGGGAAGGGGGTCAACTAGCTCTGGAAACACCATATATTTT.

This sequence joins TRBV27 and TRBJ1-4; 8 bases map to TRBD1. Trimming took 5 bases from V and 8 from J; bases not matched to a gene: 10. The germline CDR1 and CDR2 sequences are MNHEY and SMNVEV (reference sequence). The CDR3 has 15 amino acids. The CDR3 region is CASSLHGAGGEKLFF. In DNA form, the CDR3 reads TGTGCCAGCAGTCTGCATGGGGCAGGGGGCGAAAAACTGTTTTTT.

CDR3 in amino acids: CAWITGSGNTIYF. The CDR3 DNA follows: TGTGCCTGGATAACAGGGTCTGGAAACACCATATATTTT. This chain links TRBV30 with TRBJ1-3, with D maybe TRBD1 (6 bases). Trimming removed 4 bases at V and 1 base at J, with 8 bases between. CDR3 length: 13 amino acids. The germline gives CDR1 GTSNPN, CDR2 SVGIG (reference sequence).

The chain links TRBV10-3 to TRBJ1-1, with 7 bases lining up with TRBD1. The CDR3 is made up of 19 amino acids. The germline CDR1 and CDR2 sequences are ENHRY and SYGVKD. V trimming: 3 bases; J trimming: 4 bases; junction bases outside the gene matches: 20. The CDR3 sequence is CAISDFVGSTGRLGTEAFF. In DNA, the CDR3 is TGTGCCATCAGTGACTTTGTCGGTTCGACAGGGAGGTTAGGCACTGAAGCTTTCTTT.

Comments on this clone: The germline gene is not matched at one end of the junction; a read error may be the cause. The CDR3 loop is CASSQGGTSYETQYF. The DNA for the CDR3 is TGTGCCAGCAGCCAAGGGGGGACTAGTTATGAGACCCAGTACTTC. The chain employs TRBV4-1 and TRBJ2-5; 8 bases fit TRBD2. The CDR3 extends over 15 amino acids. Germline CDR1 is MGHRA and CDR2 is YSYEKL.

This clone was found a few times. The chain carries TRBV10-2 and TRBJ2-1; 8 bases map to TRBD1. The CDR3 length is 19 residues. J gave up 0 bases and V 6 bases, and 16 bases lay outside the gene matches. CDR1 and CDR2 (germline): WSHSY, SAAADI. Here the CDR3 DNA reads TGCGCCAGCAGACCACTACAGGGGGACAGAGAAAGCTCCTACAATGAGCAGTTCTTC. Its protein product is CASRPLQGDRESSYNEQFF.

V usage is TRBV6-6 and J usage is TRBJ2-7; no clear D. Trimming cost V 4 bases and J 2 bases, with 9 bases left between them. Germline V lookup: CDR1 MNHNY, CDR2 SVGAGI (reference sequence). The CDR3 sequence is 13 residues long. The CDR3 loop is CASSSAVAYEQYF. CDR3 nucleotide sequence: TGTGCCAGCAGTTCTGCGGTGGCCTACGAGCAGTACTTC.

The chain recombines TRBV18 with TRBJ2-7; 7 nucleotides match TRBD2. Germline V gene data show CDR1 as KGHSH and CDR2 as LQKENI. The CDR3 extends over 14 amino acids. With 3 bases clipped from V and 0 bases from J, the junction kept 2 bases outside the gene matches. CDR3 in amino acids: CASSPGRRSYEQYF. CDR3 bases: TGTGCCAGCTCACCCGGGAGGCGCTCCTACGAGCAGTACTTC.

DNA for the CDR3: TGTGCCAGCTCCAGGGGAGAGACCCAGTACTTC. This gives the protein CASSRGETQYF. The J gene is TRBJ2-5, the V gene TRBV28; D is perhaps TRBD1 (6 bases). V was shortened by 8 bases and J by 4 bases, with 8 bases between the two germline ends. Germline CDR1 and CDR2: MDHEN and SYDVKM. The CDR3 has 11 residues.

The chain combines TRBV6-1 with TRBJ1-1; D is unresolved. The V gene lost 0 bases and the J gene lost 3 bases, with 11 bases spanning the gap. This CDR3 has 15 residues. Per germline, CDR1 MNHNS and CDR2 SASEGT. DNA of the CDR3: TGTGCCAGCAGTGAAGCGCTTCGACGGGACACTGAAGCTTTCTTT. Its translation: CASSEALRRDTEAFF.

Details on this clone: The CDR3 end shows no conserved phenylalanine or tryptophan, and so a read error is likely. This CDR3 is also generated by other DNA sequences in the sample. V is TRBV10-2 and J is TRBJ1-6; D uncertain. The V end was cut by 2 bases, the J end by 0 bases, with 14 bases between. The germline gives CDR1 WSHSY, CDR2 SAAADI. The CDR3 runs 18 residues. The CDR3, as DNA: TGCGCCAGCAGTGAGAGTGTCGCGGGGTCCTCCTATAATTCACCCCTCCACCTT. Translation gives CASSESVAGSSYNSPLHL.

The chain carries TRBV7-9 and TRBJ2-1; possibly TRBD2 for D (7 bases). Germline-derived CDR1 and CDR2 are SEHNR and FQNEAQ (reference sequence). There are 15 residues in the CDR3. The V end lost 6 bases, the J end lost 6 bases, and 18 bases lay between the germline ends. CDR3 in DNA: TGTGCCAGCAGTCTTAGTGGGGGGGCCATCAATGAGCAGTTCTTC. This gives the protein CASSLSGGAINEQFF.